The 27 T cell receptor beta chains given below trace back to one sample, sequenced in a study of healthy donors' naive CD4 and CD8 T cells. Each TCR library used around 540 ng of total RNA and a linear amplification protocol. TCRdb fed the reads into MiXCR, producing one record per CDR3 protein. The repertoire holds 180,000 or so distinct CDR3 sequences, with 65% to 80% as singletons. The material sequenced was naive CD4+ and CD8+ T cells sorted from blood, pooled from several donors. These receptors were obtained from a pool of human donors in good health; the sample pools cells from several healthy donors.

This clonotype was detected only a few times. The V and J genes are TRBV29-1 and TRBJ2-2; 12 bases fit TRBD2. CDR3 size: 16 residues. V trimming: 5 bases; J trimming: 5 bases; junction bases outside the gene matches: 9. Germline V gene data show CDR1 as SQVTM and CDR2 as ANQGSEA. The CDR3 sequence is CSVIPTSGGVTGELFF. The CDR3 DNA reads as TGCAGCGTTATTCCGACTAGCGGGGGAGTAACCGGGGAGCTGTTTTTT.

The chain joins TRBV20-1 to TRBJ1-1; 8 bases fit TRBD1. Germline assignment: CDR1 DFQATT and CDR2 SNEGSKA (reference sequence). The CDR3 totals 14 residues. V lost 3 bases and J lost 4; bases outside the gene matches: 7. The CDR3 DNA reads TGCAGTGCTAGGGACAGGGATGTGGGCACTGAAGCTTTCTTT. Its translation: CSARDRDVGTEAFF.

The J gene is TRBJ1-1, the V gene TRBV10-3; tentatively, D is TRBD1 (5 bases). Per the germline V gene, CDR1 is ENHRY and CDR2 is SYGVKD. The CDR3 runs 13 residues. V was clipped by 10 bases and J by 0 bases, with 12 bases between them. The CDR3 reads CASNGGVNTEAFF. CDR3 nucleotides: TGTGCCAGTAACGGGGGTGTGAACACTGAAGCTTTCTTT.

This chain uses TRBV2 with TRBJ1-2; no clear D gene. The germline V and J ends were trimmed by 8 bases and 5 bases, with 18 bases remaining between them. Germline CDR1 and CDR2: SNHLY and FYNNEI. The CDR3 is 14 residues long. The CDR3 spells CASLPYRADYGYTF. The CDR3 DNA is TGTGCCAGCTTACCCTATCGGGCAGATTATGGCTACACCTTC.

V and J are TRBV12-3 or TRBV12-4 and TRBJ1-2; D possibly corresponds to TRBD1 (6 bases). Trimming stripped 7 bases from V and 4 bases from J, with 10 bases between. CDR3 length: 12 amino acids. The CDR3 loop reads CASTLQGYGYTF. In DNA form, the CDR3 reads TGTGCCAGCACCTTACAGGGCTATGGCTACACCTTC.

This clonotype has more than one count but fewer than ten. The V gene is TRBV28, the J gene TRBJ2-7; 9 bases align to TRBD1. The CDR3 has 14 residues. Germline CDR1 is MDHEN and CDR2 is SYDVKM. The trim removed 6 bases at V and 3 bases at J, leaving 6 bases unmatched. In DNA, the CDR3 is TGTGCCAGCAGCCTGGACAGGGGTGACTACGAGCAGTACTTC. This codes for CASSLDRGDYEQYF.

The CDR3: CSALDSNEQYF. In DNA, the CDR3 is TGCAGTGCTCTAGACAGTAACGAGCAGTACTTC. The chain links TRBV20-1 to TRBJ2-7, with a weak D call TRBD1 (5 bases). V was cut by 5 bases and J by 5 bases, with 10 bases left in between. The germline CDR1 and CDR2 sequences are DFQATT and SNEGSKA (reference sequence). The length of the CDR3 is 11 residues.

This clonotype appeared once. This chain uses TRBV29-1 with TRBJ1-2; 7 bases match TRBD1. V trimming: 5 bases; J trimming: 5 bases; junction bases outside the gene matches: 11. Germline loops: CDR1 SQVTM, CDR2 ANQGSEA. CDR3 length: 14 residues. The CDR3 reads CSVLGTVEGYGYTF. The CDR3 DNA follows: TGCAGCGTTCTAGGGACAGTGGAGGGTTATGGCTACACCTTC.

Details on this clonotype: Germline and junction disagree at one end, which may indicate a read error. The chain combines TRBV7-8 with TRBJ1-1, with TRBD1 identical over 10 bases. CDR1 SGHVS and CDR2 FQNEAQ come from the germline V gene. The CDR3 extends over 17 amino acids. CDR3 coding DNA: TGTGCTAGCAGCTTAGTGAGGGGACAGGGGACGAACACTGAAGCTTTCTTT. It specifies CASSLVRGQGTNTEAFF.

This chain uses TRBV29-1 with TRBJ1-1; no definite D call. The germline V gene has CDR1 SQVTM and CDR2 ANQGSEA. The CDR3 is made up of 13 amino acids. V was trimmed by 7 bases and J by 1 base, leaving 13 bases between them. The CDR3 bases are TGCAGCGCCCGCCGACCCCCGAACACTGAAGCTTTCTTT. Its translation is CSARRPPNTEAFF.

This rearrangement joins TRBV29-1 to TRBJ1-3, with a tentative D call TRBD1 (6 bases). CDR3 length: 15 amino acids. V was clipped by 4 bases and J by 2 bases, with 15 bases between them. Germline CDR1 and CDR2: SQVTM and ANQGSEA. The CDR3 reads CSVGAGTKTGNTIYF. The CDR3 DNA reads as TGCAGCGTTGGGGCCGGGACAAAGACTGGAAACACCATATATTTT.

The chain links TRBV30 to TRBJ2-7; no firm D call. The CDR3 is 13 residues long. Deletions cut 4 bases from V and 0 bases from J, with 10 bases between. CDR1 GTSNPN and CDR2 SVGIG come from the germline V gene (reference sequence). CDR3 loop: CAWIKETSYEQYF. DNA for the CDR3: TGTGCCTGGATAAAGGAGACCTCCTACGAGCAGTACTTC.

The genes are TRBV29-1 and TRBJ2-1; TRBD2 matches at 8 bases. There are 18 residues in the CDR3. The germline CDR1 and CDR2 sequences are SQVTM and ANQGSEA. Trimming took 4 bases from V and 2 from J; bases not matched to a gene: 16. Here the CDR3 reads CSVVVGGGAGAAYNEQFF. In DNA form, the CDR3 reads TGCAGCGTTGTCGTAGGTGGTGGAGCGGGGGCAGCCTACAATGAGCAGTTCTTC.

This clonotype occurred a few times. The rearrangement joins TRBV29-1 to TRBJ2-7; 8 nucleotides match TRBD2. V lost 6 bases to trimming and J lost 2 bases; unmatched junction nucleotides: 6. CDR1 SQVTM and CDR2 ANQGSEA come from the germline V gene. CDR3 length equals 13 residues. CDR3 in DNA: TGCAGCGTAATTAGCGGGGCAGCCTACGAGCAGTACTTC. Protein: CSVISGAAYEQYF.

V is TRBV12-3 or TRBV12-4 and J is TRBJ1-5, with 8 positions matching TRBD1. J gave up 6 bases and V 6 bases, and 13 bases lay outside the gene matches. The CDR3 runs to 16 residues. The CDR3, as DNA: TGTGCCAGCAGCCCTTCCGGACAGGGAGGCGTTCAGCCCCAGCATTTT. Its translation: CASSPSGQGGVQPQHF.

This clonotype was seen a few times. The rearrangement links TRBV29-1 to TRBJ2-1, with 10 bases lining up with TRBD2. The CDR3 extends over 14 amino acids. CDR1 is SQVTM, CDR2 ANQGSEA, per germline. Germline trimming cut 6 bases from V and 5 bases from J; bases unmatched to any gene: 7. The CDR3 reads CSVGLAGADNEQFF. As DNA, the CDR3 is TGCAGCGTGGGGCTAGCGGGAGCGGACAATGAGCAGTTCTTC.

V gene TRBV29-1 combines with J gene TRBJ2-2, with TRBD2 identical over 7 bases. The V segment lost 4 bases and the J segment 5 bases; nucleotides outside the gene matches: 7. The CDR3 runs 14 residues. Germline V gene sequence: CDR1 SQVTM, CDR2 ANQGSEA. The CDR3 sequence is CSVAPGLHTGELFF. For the CDR3, the DNA is TGCAGCGTTGCCCCGGGACTACATACCGGGGAGCTGTTTTTT.

The V call is TRBV27, the J call TRBJ2-7; 7 nucleotides match TRBD1. This CDR3 region has 13 residues. CDR1 and CDR2 (germline): MNHEY, SMNVEV (reference sequence). The junction had 3 bases not matched to a gene; V was cut back by 6 bases and J by 1 base. In nucleotides, the CDR3 is TGTGCCAGCAGGACAGGGATGTCCTACGAGCAGTACTTC. Translated: CASRTGMSYEQYF.

This clonotype was seen more than once but under ten times. The genes are TRBV6-2 or TRBV6-3 and TRBJ2-7, with TRBD2 matching over 7 bases. The CDR3 contains 13 residues. The junction had 4 bases not matched to a gene; V was cut back by 6 bases and J by 2 bases. Looked up from germline, CDR1 is MNHEY and CDR2 is SVGEGT. The CDR3 nucleotides are TGTGCCAGCAGCCTGGGAGGGCCCTACGAGCAGTACGTC. It is translated as CASSLGGPYEQYV.

The J gene is TRBJ1-1, the V gene TRBV24-1; D is unclear. Germline V gene sequence: CDR1 KGHDR, CDR2 SFDVKD. V lost 4 bases and J 7 bases, leaving 12 bases between the germline ends. CDR3 size: 13 residues. The CDR3 sequence: CATSDPLRVEAFF. CDR3 bases: TGTGCCACCAGTGACCCTTTACGCGTTGAAGCTTTCTTT.

This chain links TRBV6-5 with TRBJ1-1; D may be TRBD1 (6 bases). The germline CDR1 and CDR2 sequences are MNHEY and SVGAGI. The CDR3 contains 15 residues. Trimming cost V 4 bases and J 3 bases, with 15 bases left between them. The CDR3 sequence is CASSSRQDLYTEAFF. CDR3 sequence (DNA): TGTGCCAGCAGTTCTCGACAGGACCTTTACACTGAAGCTTTCTTT.

This clonotype turned up a few times. V and J are TRBV6-1 and TRBJ2-1; 15 nucleotides agree with TRBD2. Unmatched junction bases numbered 2, after V lost 7 bases and J lost 4 bases. The CDR3 length is 15 residues. Germline CDR1 MNHNS, CDR2 SASEGT. This CDR3 reads CASIGTSGGYNEQFF. The CDR3, as DNA: TGTGCCAGCATCGGGACTAGCGGGGGGTACAATGAGCAGTTCTTC.

This clonotype turned up a few times. The chain has TRBV19 and TRBJ2-7; D ambiguous. The CDR3 sequence is 14 residues long. In germline, CDR1 is LNHDA, CDR2 SQIVND (reference sequence). V gave up 3 bases and J gave up 2 bases, with 11 bases separating them. The CDR3 protein is CASSIIHDTYEQYF. In DNA form, the CDR3 reads TGTGCCAGTAGTATTATCCACGACACCTACGAGCAGTACTTC.

The chain uses TRBV19 and TRBJ1-2; D is possibly TRBD1 (5 bases). CDR3 length: 13 residues. V was cut by 5 bases and J by 5 bases, with 12 bases left in between. CDR1 LNHDA and CDR2 SQIVND come from the germline V gene (reference sequence). The CDR3 sequence is CASSYGTAYGYTF. CDR3 nucleotides: TGTGCCAGTAGTTACGGGACGGCATATGGCTACACCTTC.

V usage is TRBV5-6 and J usage is TRBJ2-1; 9 positions agree with TRBD1. The V gene end was trimmed by 5 bases and the J gene end by 6 bases; junction bases not matched to a gene: 3. CDR3 length equals 13 residues. Per the germline V gene, CDR1 is SGHDT and CDR2 is YYEEEE. CDR3 DNA: TGTGCCAGCAGGAGACAGGGGGGCAATGAGCAGTTCTTC. Translating gives CASRRQGGNEQFF.

The V gene is TRBV29-1, the J gene TRBJ1-1; the D is unclear. Germline-derived CDR1 and CDR2 are SQVTM and ANQGSEA. The CDR3 sequence is 13 residues long. With 3 bases removed from V and 0 bases from J, the gap between germline ends came to 8 bases. CDR3 in amino acids: CSVEAGVNTEAFF. Written as DNA, the CDR3 is TGCAGCGTTGAGGCAGGCGTGAACACTGAAGCTTTCTTT. The complete variable domain, with remaining parts taken from reference TRBV29-1 and TRBJ1-1, reads SAVISQKPSRDICQRGTSLTIQCQVDSQVTMMFWYRQQPGQSLTLIATANQGSEATYESGFVIDKFPISRPNLTFSTLTVSNMSPEDSSIYLCSVEAGVNTEAFFGQGTRLTVV.

The chain joins TRBV5-4 to TRBJ2-7; D might be TRBD1 (6 bases). The ends were cut back, 4 bases at V and 5 bases at J, with 10 bases in the middle. The CDR3 loop spans 12 amino acids. Germline lookup yields CDR1 SGHNT and CDR2 YYREEE (reference sequence). DNA for the CDR3: TGTGCCAGCAGCCGGACAGCCAACGAGCAGTACTTC. Protein sequence: CASSRTANEQYF.